The sequence of this TCR beta chain was determined in a study of regulatory T cells in long-lasting Graves disease (dated by TCRdb to about 2021). Some background on the complete study: Persistent Graves' disease was defined as persistently positive TSH receptor autoantibodies together with antithyroid drug treatment for over 5 years. Persistent Graves' disease patients in the clinical cohort had taken antithyroid drugs for 9.5 to 13 years on average. TCR sequencing covered some 13 persistent and around 20 newly diagnosed Graves' disease patients, about 35 samples in total. Peripheral blood TCR sequencing and RNA sequencing compared persistent Graves' disease patients with newly diagnosed Graves' disease patients. The study was registered as a clinical trial and conducted in China. Study-wide conclusions, independent of this receptor: More public clonotypes were shared among persistent patients (2,741) than among newly diagnosed patients (more than 950). The authors acknowledged the small sample size as a limitation that may reduce accuracy. Peripheral blood alone was examined, since thyroid tissue, which constituted the primary lesion, could not be accessed. Lower TCR Shannon entropy and fewer highly expanded clones were observed in persistent Graves' disease patients than in newly diagnosed patients, which suggested clonal expansion. Sequencing and analysis were limited to the TCR beta chain.

This clonotype was counted many times. The clone's antigen remains unknown. There are no base qualities to consult, and no much larger clone falls within one base. The library was generated by multiplex PCR. TCRdb shows the sequencer as Illumina HiSeq 4000. CDR3 regions were amplified by Arm-PCR with iRepertoire HTBI primers to construct TCR beta libraries. Gel purification was performed on PCR products prior to sequencing. The paper's data handling went like this. Gene usage analysis of CDR3 amino acid clonotypes relied on the approximately 60 TRBV and 15 or so TRBJ segments identified across samples. Filtered high-quality paired reads were merged into contigs using COPE and FqMerger. BLAST was used to align contigs to IMGT TRBV, TRBD and TRBJ reference genes, with CDR3 defined following IMGT. Highly expanded clones were defined as clonotypes with a frequency above 0.1%. Shannon entropy was used to measure repertoire diversity, and the Gini coefficient was used to measure V-J evenness. A clonotype was considered public if more than one individual shared it. Starting from the raw public reads, TCRdb applied fastp trimming at Q25, assembled clones with MiXCR and retained in-frame beta chains. When rows share a CDR3 protein, they turn into one entry using the most common DNA and genes. The V and J calls were not made by the authors but by TCRdb's processing. This sample lists roughly 400,000 distinct CDR3 sequences; roughly a fifth were detected once. The biggest ten clones account for over 11% of the sample.

This specimen's time point label, interpreted: persistent/refractory GD, antithyroid drugs over 5 years with positive TRAb. For both TCR sequencing and RNA sequencing, RNA was extracted from PBMCs in TRIzol. The diagnosis of Graves' disease followed American Thyroid Association guidelines. Patients for the study were recruited at an endocrinology department in Xi'an, China. Each patient gave around 9.2 milliliters of peripheral blood, collected in an EDTA anticoagulant tube. Ficoll Paque Plus density gradient separation was used to isolate PBMCs, and no further T cell sorting was done. An Agilent 2100 Bioanalyzer and agarose gel were used to check RNA quality, while a NanoDrop 2000 measured RNA concentration. Here the sequenced sample was peripheral blood mononuclear cells (PBMCs), taken when the disease was refractory, from a patient treated with antithyroid drugs. This receptor was taken from a female donor with Graves disease.

CDR3 loop: CASSRPREIGETQYF. The nucleotide sequence reads as follows: TGTGCCAGCAGCCGTCCTCGGGAAATTGGGGAGACCCAGTACTTC. The rearranged chain carries TRBV7-9 and TRBJ2-5; the D gene is possibly TRBD2, with 5 bases matching. The CDR3 covers 15 residues, taking in both the cysteine and the phenylalanine. Only the CDR3 region is kept as DNA, spanning 45 bases read in frame from base 1. CDR1 and CDR2 were assigned from the germline V gene (reference sequence) as SEHNR and FQNEAQ. A distance of 18 bases separates the germline ends of V and J, which lose 5 bases and 5 bases respectively. The reference TRBV7-9 and TRBJ2-5 proteins fill in what lies around the CDR3, so the full variable domain reads DTGVSQNPRHKITKRGQNVTFRCDPISEHNRLYWYRQTLGQGPEFLTYFQNEAQLEKSRLLSDRFSAERPKGSFSTLEIQRTEQGDSAMYLCASSRPREIGETQYFGPGTRLLVL.